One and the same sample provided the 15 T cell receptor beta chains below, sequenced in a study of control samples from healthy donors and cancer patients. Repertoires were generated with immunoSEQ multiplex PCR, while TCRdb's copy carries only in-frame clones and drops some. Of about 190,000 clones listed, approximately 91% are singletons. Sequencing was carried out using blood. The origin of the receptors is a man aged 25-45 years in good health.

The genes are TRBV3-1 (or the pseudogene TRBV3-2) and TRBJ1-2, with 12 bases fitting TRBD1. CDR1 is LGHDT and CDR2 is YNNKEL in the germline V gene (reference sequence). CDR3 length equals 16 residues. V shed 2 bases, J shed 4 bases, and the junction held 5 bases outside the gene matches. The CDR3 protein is CASSQPGQGAGYGYTF. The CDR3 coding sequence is TGTGCCAGCAGCCAACCGGGACAGGGGGCCGGCTATGGCTACACCTTC.

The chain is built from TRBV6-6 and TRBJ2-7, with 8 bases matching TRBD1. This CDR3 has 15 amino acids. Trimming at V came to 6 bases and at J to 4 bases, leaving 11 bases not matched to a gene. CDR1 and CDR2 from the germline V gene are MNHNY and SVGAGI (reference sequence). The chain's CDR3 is CASSLRGQGQYEQYF. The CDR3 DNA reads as TGTGCCAGCAGCCTCCGTGGACAGGGACAGTACGAGCAGTACTTC.

CDR3 bases: TGTGCCAGCAGCGGACTAGCGGGGGGCACAGATACGCAGTATTTT. This gives the protein CASSGLAGGTDTQYF. The chain joins TRBV2 to TRBJ2-3; TRBD2 aligns across 13 bases. The CDR3 has 15 residues. The junction had 1 base not matched to a gene; V was cut back by 6 bases and J by 1 base. Per the germline V gene, CDR1 is SNHLY and CDR2 is FYNNEI.

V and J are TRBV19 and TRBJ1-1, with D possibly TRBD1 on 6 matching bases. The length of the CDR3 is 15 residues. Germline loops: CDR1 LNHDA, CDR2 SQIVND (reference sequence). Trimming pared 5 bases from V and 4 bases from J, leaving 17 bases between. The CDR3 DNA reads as TGTGCCAGTAGTGACCCCCAGGGGAGAGGCACTGAAGCTTTCTTT. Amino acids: CASSDPQGRGTEAFF.

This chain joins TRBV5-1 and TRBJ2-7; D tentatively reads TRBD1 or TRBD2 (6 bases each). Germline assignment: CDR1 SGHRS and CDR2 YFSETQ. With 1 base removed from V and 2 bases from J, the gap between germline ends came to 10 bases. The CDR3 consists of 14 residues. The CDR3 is CASSLTGAAYEQYF. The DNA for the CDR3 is TGCGCCAGCAGCTTGACGGGGGCGGCCTACGAGCAGTACTTC.

The CDR3 region is CASSESLLFGYTF. CDR3 bases: TGTGCCAGCAGTGAGTCGCTACTGTTTGGCTACACCTTC. The rearrangement links TRBV25-1 to TRBJ1-2; unclear D gene. CDR1 MGHDK and CDR2 SYGVNS come from the germline V gene. This CDR3 region has 13 residues. Trimming shortened V by 3 bases and J by 7 bases, and 12 bases separated the two germline ends.

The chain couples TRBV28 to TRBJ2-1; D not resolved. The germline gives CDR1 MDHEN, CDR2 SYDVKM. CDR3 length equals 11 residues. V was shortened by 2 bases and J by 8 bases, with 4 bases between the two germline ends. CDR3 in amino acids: CASSLDDEQFF. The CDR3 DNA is TGTGCCAGCAGTTTAGACGATGAGCAGTTCTTC. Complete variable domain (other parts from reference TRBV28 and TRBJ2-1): DVKVTQSSRYLVKRTGEKVFLECVQDMDHENMFWYRQDPGLGLRLIYFSYDVKMKEKGDIPEGYSVSREKKERFSLILESASTNQTSMYLCASSLDDEQFFGPGTRLTVL.

The CDR3 loop is CASRSGVYEKLFF. The DNA of the CDR3 is TGTGCCAGCAGATCCGGGGTCTATGAAAAACTGTTTTTT. V gene TRBV28 combines with J gene TRBJ1-4; the D is unclear. Germline values: CDR1 MDHEN, CDR2 SYDVKM. The CDR3 extends over 13 amino acids. V was shortened by 6 bases and J by 6 bases, with 11 bases between the two germline ends.

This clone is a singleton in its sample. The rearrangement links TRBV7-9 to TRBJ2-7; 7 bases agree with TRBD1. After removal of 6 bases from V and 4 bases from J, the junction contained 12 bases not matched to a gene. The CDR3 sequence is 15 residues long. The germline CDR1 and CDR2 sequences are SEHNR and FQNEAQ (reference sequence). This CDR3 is CASSPRAGGYYEQYF. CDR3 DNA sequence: TGTGCCAGCAGTCCCCGCGCAGGGGGATATTACGAGCAGTACTTC.

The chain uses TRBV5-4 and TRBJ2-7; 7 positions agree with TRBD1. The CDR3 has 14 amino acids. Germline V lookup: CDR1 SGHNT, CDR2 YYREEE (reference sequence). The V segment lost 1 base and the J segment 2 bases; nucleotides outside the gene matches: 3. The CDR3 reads CASSLRGGAYEQYF. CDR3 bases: TGTGCCAGCAGCTTGCGAGGGGGCGCCTACGAGCAGTACTTC. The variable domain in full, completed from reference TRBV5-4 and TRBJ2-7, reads ETGVTQSPTHLIKTRGQQVTLRCSSQSGHNTVSWYQQALGQGPQFIFQYYREEENGRGNFPPRFSGLQFPNYSSELNVNALELDDSALYLCASSLRGGAYEQYFGPGTRLTVT.

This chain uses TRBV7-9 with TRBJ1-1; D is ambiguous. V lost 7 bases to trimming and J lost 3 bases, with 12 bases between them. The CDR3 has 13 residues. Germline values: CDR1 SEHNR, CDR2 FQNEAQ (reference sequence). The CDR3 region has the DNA TGTGCCAGCACCCGAAACCAGGACACTGAAGCTTTCTTT. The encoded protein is CASTRNQDTEAFF.

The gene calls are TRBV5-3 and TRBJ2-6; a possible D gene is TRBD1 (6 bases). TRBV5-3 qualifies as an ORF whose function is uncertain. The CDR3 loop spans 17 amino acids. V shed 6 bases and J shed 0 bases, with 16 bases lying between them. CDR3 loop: CARILQGDTSGANVLTF. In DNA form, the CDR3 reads TGTGCCAGAATTTTACAGGGAGATACCTCTGGGGCCAACGTCCTGACTTTC.

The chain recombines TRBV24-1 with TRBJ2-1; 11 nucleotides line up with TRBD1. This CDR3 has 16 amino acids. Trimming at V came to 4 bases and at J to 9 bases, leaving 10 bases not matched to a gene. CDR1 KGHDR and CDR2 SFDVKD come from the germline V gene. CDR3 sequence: CATSESGTGGFGEQFF. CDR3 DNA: TGTGCCACCAGTGAGTCCGGGACAGGGGGTTTTGGTGAGCAGTTCTTC.

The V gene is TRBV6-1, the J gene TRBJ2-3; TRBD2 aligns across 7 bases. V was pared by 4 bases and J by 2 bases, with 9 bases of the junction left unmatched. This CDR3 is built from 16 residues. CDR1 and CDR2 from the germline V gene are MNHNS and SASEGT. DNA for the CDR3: TGTGCCAGCAGTGCCCGGGGAGCGGGGACCACAGATACGCAGTATTTT. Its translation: CASSARGAGTTDTQYF.

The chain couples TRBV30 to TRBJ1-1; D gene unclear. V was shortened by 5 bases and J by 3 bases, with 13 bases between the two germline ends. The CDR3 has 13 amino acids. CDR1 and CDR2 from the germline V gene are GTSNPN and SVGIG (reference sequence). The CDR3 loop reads CAWGWGLDTEAFF. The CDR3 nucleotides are TGTGCCTGGGGGTGGGGATTGGACACTGAAGCTTTCTTT.